This TCR beta chain was captured in a study of shared clonotypes between healthy human individuals. Whole-study findings and limits: Generation probability values for non-shared clonotypes were lower than those for clonotypes shared by all four donors.

For this clone: The antigen is not known.

The data were produced by immunoSEQ multiplex PCR, yet TCRdb's version contains in-frame clones alone and is incomplete. The table includes over 1.4 million clones, roughly 96% detected once. Unmatched junction bases numbered 9, after V lost 6 bases and J lost 7 bases. There are 16 residues in the CDR3. From germline, CDR1 is SEHNR and CDR2 FQNEAQ (reference sequence). Sample: naive CD4+ T cells sorted from blood. Subset given: CD45RA+ positively selected. The chain has TRBV7-9 and TRBJ2-1; 13 bases are a match to TRBD2. This TCR came from a man aged 30 to 45 in good health. The CDR3 reads CASRTSGRAFHNEQFF. CDR3 DNA: TGTGCCAGCAGAACTAGCGGGAGGGCCTTCCATAATGAGCAGTTCTTC.